A single T cell receptor (beta chain) is shown here with its context. The data belong to a study of ipilimumab plus nivolumab after autologous stem cell transplantation. Study context: Typical patient got 5 ipilimumab doses and about eight nivolumab doses (median).

The repertoire was sequenced with immunoSEQ multiplex PCR; TCRdb's copy has only in-frame clones and lacks some. Of 8,000 to 11,000 clones detected, around 73% appear once; the ten largest clones hold about 8%. Patients got ipilimumab 1 mg/kg beginning 14 to 28 days post-transplant. Per germline, CDR1 MDHEN and CDR2 SYDVKM. This CDR3 has 16 residues. Trimming pared 3 bases from V and 4 bases from J, leaving 19 bases between. The rearrangement joins TRBV28 to TRBJ2-7; no firm D call. This receptor was obtained from a male donor with diffuse large B-cell lymphoma. This specimen was PBMCs, taken in a trial of ipilimumab plus nivolumab as post-transplant consolidation. The DNA of the CDR3 is TGTGCCAGCAGTTTTGTCGGTGGGCCCCGTGGGTACGAGCAGTACTTC. Its translation is CASSFVGGPRGYEQYF.